The 17 T cell receptor beta chains presented below share a single source sample, sequenced in a study of cytomegalovirus exposure and HLA in healthy donors. Clones were read by immunoSEQ multiplex PCR, and TCRdb kept only the in-frame ones, dropping some. The sample records more than 45,000 clones, over 75% being singletons. Sequenced: PBMCs. The receptors were gathered from a woman aged 25 to 39 in good health and CMV-seronegative.

V usage is TRBV9 and J usage is TRBJ2-1; TRBD2 agrees at 10 bases. V was clipped by 3 bases and J by 6 bases; unmatched bases: 12. The CDR3 is 17 amino acids. Germline assignment: CDR1 SGDLS and CDR2 YYNGEE. CDR3 DNA sequence: TGTGCCAGCAGCGAGGGACTAGCGTCAATTGGGGGCAATGAGCAGTTCTTC. This encodes CASSEGLASIGGNEQFF.

The CDR3 sequence: CASSLMVRGYEQYF. CDR3 nucleotides: TGTGCCAGCAGCTTAATGGTGCGGGGATACGAGCAGTACTTC. This chain joins TRBV7-2 and TRBJ2-7; possible D gene TRBD2, 6 bases. CDR1 is SGHTA, CDR2 FQGNSA, per germline. The CDR3 is 14 amino acids. Between the trimmed V and J ends, which lost 2 bases and 4 bases, there was a span of 12 bases.

The chain employs TRBV30 and TRBJ2-3, with 8 bases identical to TRBD2. The J segment lost 4 bases and the V segment lost 3 bases, leaving 12 bases of the junction unmatched. The CDR3 spans 16 residues. Germline-derived CDR1 and CDR2 are GTSNPN and SVGIG (reference sequence). CDR3 bases: TGTGCCTGGAGAAGGGCGGGAGGCCGGGGGGCAGATACGCAGTATTTT. Its translation: CAWRRAGGRGADTQYF.

The V call is TRBV28, the J call TRBJ2-2; 9 bases map to TRBD2. The CDR3 contains 16 residues. The V segment lost 5 bases and the J segment 3 bases; nucleotides outside the gene matches: 7. Germline CDR1 MDHEN, CDR2 SYDVKM. The CDR3 spells CASSLSTSGHTGELFF. The CDR3 region has the DNA TGTGCCAGCAGTCTCTCGACTAGCGGCCACACCGGGGAGCTGTTTTTT.

This chain links TRBV11-3 with TRBJ2-1; TRBD2 matches at 10 bases. The J segment lost 6 bases and the V segment lost 7 bases, leaving 9 bases of the junction unmatched. Germline-derived CDR1 and CDR2 are SGHNT and YENEEA. This CDR3 is 15 amino acids long. The CDR3 nucleotides are TGTGCCAGCACCTTTCTAGCGGGAGACCCCAATGAGCAGTTCTTC. Protein sequence: CASTFLAGDPNEQFF.

This sequence joins TRBV29-1 and TRBJ1-1; D is possibly TRBD1 (6 bases). The CDR3 is 14 residues long. V was clipped by 1 base and J by 1 base, with 10 bases between them. The germline V gene encodes CDR1 SQVTM and CDR2 ANQGSEA. CDR3 region: CSVEGGQGNTEAFF. CDR3 in DNA: TGCAGCGTTGAAGGGGGGCAGGGGAACACTGAAGCTTTCTTT.

V gene TRBV27 combines with J gene TRBJ1-1; D remains ambiguous. CDR1 is MNHEY, CDR2 SMNVEV, per germline (reference sequence). This CDR3 comprises 13 residues. The V gene lost 3 bases and the J gene lost 1 base, with 6 bases spanning the gap. The CDR3 spells CASSFDWNTEAFF. The CDR3 DNA is TGTGCCAGCAGTTTCGACTGGAACACTGAAGCTTTCTTT.

V gene TRBV29-1 combines with J gene TRBJ1-2, with D perhaps matching TRBD1 (5 bases). The CDR3 sequence is 12 residues long. Germline CDR1 is SQVTM and CDR2 is ANQGSEA. The germline V and J ends were trimmed by 3 bases and 4 bases, with 9 bases remaining between them. CDR3 nucleotide sequence: TGCAGCGTTGAGCAGGGTCTCTATGGCTACACCTTC. The encoded protein is CSVEQGLYGYTF. Complete variable domain (other parts from reference TRBV29-1 and TRBJ1-2): SAVISQKPSRDICQRGTSLTIQCQVDSQVTMMFWYRQQPGQSLTLIATANQGSEATYESGFVIDKFPISRPNLTFSTLTVSNMSPEDSSIYLCSVEQGLYGYTFGSGTRLTVV.

The rearrangement uses TRBV18 and TRBJ1-5; 12 bases fit TRBD1. Germline CDR1 KGHSH, CDR2 LQKENI. J gave up 0 bases and V 2 bases, and 2 bases lay outside the gene matches. The CDR3 contains 17 residues. The CDR3 DNA reads TGTGCCAGCTCACCAGGGACAGGGGGCCGTAGCAATCAGCCCCAGCATTTT. Residues: CASSPGTGGRSNQPQHF.

The chain is built from TRBV9 and TRBJ2-5; D ambiguous. CDR3 size: 14 residues. V was clipped by 6 bases and J by 2 bases, with 14 bases between them. Germline lookup yields CDR1 SGDLS and CDR2 YYNGEE. CDR3 amino acids: CASTSMGQQETQYF. In DNA form, the CDR3 reads TGTGCCAGCACGAGTATGGGCCAACAAGAGACCCAGTACTTC.

The V call is TRBV10-2, the J call TRBJ1-1; D possibly corresponds to TRBD1 (5 bases). The CDR3 sequence is 12 residues long. Germline V gene lookup returns CDR1 WSHSY and CDR2 SAAADI. V lost 6 bases and J lost 4, with 9 bases in between. CDR3: CASRQVGTEAFF. DNA of the CDR3: TGCGCCAGCAGACAGGTGGGCACTGAAGCTTTCTTT.

The chain has TRBV30 and TRBJ1-5, with D maybe TRBD1 (6 bases). Trimming left V 5 bases short and J 4 bases short, with 12 bases between. This CDR3 is 13 amino acids long. Per germline, CDR1 GTSNPN and CDR2 SVGIG (reference sequence). CDR3 protein: CAWAQGRNQPQHF. For the CDR3, the DNA is TGTGCCTGGGCACAGGGTCGGAATCAGCCCCAGCATTTT.

The chain joins TRBV27 to TRBJ1-2; D gene uncertain. The germline gives CDR1 MNHEY, CDR2 SMNVEV (reference sequence). V was trimmed by 4 bases and J by 8 bases, leaving 11 bases between them. This CDR3 contains 12 residues. The CDR3 reads CASSSAGEGYTF. In nucleotides, the CDR3 is TGTGCCAGCAGTTCGGCAGGCGAAGGCTACACCTTC.

The CDR3 region is CASSLSPSGLYEQYF. The CDR3 region has the DNA TGTGCCAGCAGTTTATCTCCTAGCGGTCTTTACGAGCAGTACTTC. The V call is TRBV27, the J call TRBJ2-7; 7 nucleotides agree with TRBD2. The germline gives CDR1 MNHEY, CDR2 SMNVEV (reference sequence). This CDR3 comprises 15 residues. J gave up 4 bases and V 0 bases, and 6 bases lay outside the gene matches.

V usage is TRBV6-5 and J usage is TRBJ2-5; 7 bases fit TRBD1. V dropped 6 bases and J dropped 3; count of bases not matched to a gene: 4. Per germline, CDR1 MNHEY and CDR2 SVGAGI. This CDR3 is built from 13 residues. CDR3 amino acids: CASRPGQKETQYF. CDR3 in DNA: TGTGCCAGCAGGCCGGGACAGAAAGAGACCCAGTACTTC.

V and J are TRBV6-1 and TRBJ2-1; 7 bases map to TRBD1. V shed 2 bases, J shed 0 bases, and the junction held 1 base outside the gene matches. CDR3 length: 15 residues. Germline values: CDR1 MNHNS, CDR2 SASEGT. The CDR3 nucleotides are TGTGCCAGCAGTGAACAGGGGGTCTCCTACAATGAGCAGTTCTTC. Its translation is CASSEQGVSYNEQFF.

The chain carries TRBV27 and TRBJ2-1, with 8 bases fitting TRBD1. V lost 3 bases to trimming and J lost 13 bases; unmatched junction nucleotides: 11. CDR1 and CDR2 (germline): MNHEY, SMNVEV (reference sequence). This CDR3 comprises 14 residues. The CDR3, as DNA: TGTGCCAGCAGTTTGTCCGGGACAGGCCAAATACAGTTCTTC. Translating it yields CASSLSGTGQIQFF.